This T cell receptor beta chain was obtained from a study of T cell changes during pregnancy in multiple sclerosis. Assay: immunoSEQ multiplex PCR; the TCRdb copy retains only in-frame clones and omits some. Counted here are some 58,000 clones, 96% occurring once; the ten biggest clones make up 2% to 2.5%. Trimming stripped 9 bases from V and 8 bases from J, with 14 bases between. This CDR3 has 12 amino acids. The germline CDR1 and CDR2 sequences are MNHEY and SVGAGI. This TCR was recovered from a female donor with multiple sclerosis, enrolled in a pregnancy study. The chain has TRBV6-5 and TRBJ2-1, with D tentatively TRBD1 (6 bases). The material sequenced was CD8+ T cells from peripheral blood mononuclear cells, taken after pregnancy. The chain's CDR3 is CASGQWGDEQFF. The CDR3 region has the DNA TGTGCCAGTGGACAGTGGGGCGATGAGCAGTTCTTC.